Following are 32 T cell receptor beta chains from one sample sequenced in a study of T cell changes during pregnancy in multiple sclerosis. Profiled with immunoSEQ multiplex PCR; TCRdb holds only in-frame clones, not every one. The table includes tens of thousands of clones, about nine tenths detected once. Sequenced here: CD4+ T cells from peripheral blood mononuclear cells, sampled before pregnancy. The receptors derive from a female donor with multiple sclerosis, enrolled in a pregnancy study.

This clone was seen more than once but under ten times. The chain has TRBV9 and TRBJ2-1; weak D call: TRBD2 (6 bases). Trimming took off 2 bases at V and 8 bases at J, with 23 bases between the two ends. Germline V lookup: CDR1 SGDLS, CDR2 YYNGEE. This CDR3 contains 17 residues. CDR3 region: CASSVRLSGNTWDEQFF. CDR3 in DNA: TGTGCCAGCAGCGTCCGGCTTAGCGGAAACACTTGGGATGAGCAGTTCTTC.

The V gene is TRBV5-4, the J gene TRBJ1-3, with 8 bases identical to TRBD1. CDR1 and CDR2 (germline): SGHNT, YYREEE (reference sequence). Losses at the gene ends were 5 bases for V and 6 bases for J; bases not matched to a gene: 7. The CDR3 covers 14 residues. The CDR3 loop reads CASRHGQGTNTIYF. The CDR3 DNA reads TGTGCCAGCAGACACGGACAGGGTACAAACACCATATATTTT. The entire variable domain, with the rest obtained from reference TRBV5-4 and TRBJ1-3, is as follows: ETGVTQSPTHLIKTRGQQVTLRCSSQSGHNTVSWYQQALGQGPQFIFQYYREEENGRGNFPPRFSGLQFPNYSSELNVNALELDDSALYLCASRHGQGTNTIYFGEGSWLTVV.

This chain links TRBV5-1 with TRBJ2-3; TRBD2 matches 7 bases. The CDR3 runs to 16 residues. V shed 0 bases and J 6 bases; nucleotides not matched to a gene: 10. Germline values: CDR1 SGHRS, CDR2 YFSETQ. CDR3 nucleotide sequence: TGCGCCAGCAGCTTGGATAGCGGGCCCGCTTCGGATACGCAGTATTTT. It codes for CASSLDSGPASDTQYF.

The chain employs TRBV5-1 and TRBJ1-1; 8 nucleotides agree with TRBD1. This CDR3 spans 14 amino acids. Germline values: CDR1 SGHRS, CDR2 YFSETQ. The V gene end was trimmed by 5 bases and the J gene end by 1 base; junction bases not matched to a gene: 4. The CDR3 DNA reads as TGCGCCAGCAGACGAGGGACAGGGAACACTGAAGCTTTCTTT. It translates to CASRRGTGNTEAFF.

This clone appeared a single time. The chain is built from TRBV11-2 and TRBJ2-7; 7 nucleotides match TRBD1. V gave up 4 bases and J gave up 2 bases; unmatched junction bases: 14. This CDR3 region has 17 residues. From germline, CDR1 is SGHAT and CDR2 FQNNGV. Here the CDR3 reads CASSSNYRGEITYEQYF. The CDR3 DNA follows: TGTGCCAGCAGCTCGAACTACAGGGGCGAGATCACCTACGAGCAGTACTTC.

The rearrangement links TRBV5-6 to TRBJ2-1; 7 nucleotides match TRBD2. There are 14 residues in the CDR3. With 6 bases clipped from V and 6 bases from J, the junction kept 9 bases outside the gene matches. The germline V gene encodes CDR1 SGHDT and CDR2 YYEEEE. The CDR3 DNA reads TGTGCCAGCACCGTGGAAAGGGAGGGCAATGAGCAGTTCTTC. Its protein is CASTVEREGNEQFF.

The CDR3 DNA follows: TGTGCCAGCAGTCTGCTTGGGGCGGGAACCCTCTACGAGCAGTACTTC. Translating gives CASSLLGAGTLYEQYF. The V gene is TRBV28, the J gene TRBJ2-7, with a tentative D call TRBD2 (6 bases). Trimming took off 5 bases at V and 3 bases at J, with 20 bases between the two ends. The CDR3 is made up of 16 amino acids. Germline V gene data show CDR1 as MDHEN and CDR2 as SYDVKM.

This clone was seen only a few times. The rearrangement uses TRBV5-4 and TRBJ1-2; D is ambiguous. The V end lost 4 bases, the J end lost 2 bases, and 9 bases lay between the germline ends. Germline V gene data show CDR1 as SGHNT and CDR2 as YYREEE (reference sequence). The CDR3 is 13 amino acids. In nucleotides, the CDR3 is TGTGCCAGCAGCCAAACCGAGAACTATGGCTACACCTTC. Translating gives CASSQTENYGYTF.

This clone has only one observation. The chain employs TRBV11-1 and TRBJ1-1; a weak D match, TRBD1 (6 bases). CDR3 length: 13 amino acids. CDR1 and CDR2 (germline): SGHAT, FQDESV (reference sequence). V lost 5 bases and J lost 2, with 9 bases in between. The CDR3 nucleotides are TGTGCCAGCAGCGTGGACAGTAACACTGAAGCTTTCTTT. Its translation is CASSVDSNTEAFF.

J is TRBJ1-3 and V is TRBV6-1; D is possibly TRBD1 (6 bases). V shed 5 bases and J shed 3 bases, with 11 bases lying between them. CDR3 length: 14 residues. Germline V gene data show CDR1 as MNHNS and CDR2 as SASEGT. This CDR3 reads CASSSTGIGNTIYF. CDR3 in DNA: TGTGCCAGCAGTAGTACAGGGATTGGAAACACCATATATTTT.

The chain recombines TRBV2 with TRBJ2-3; TRBD2 matches 14 bases. Germline CDR1 and CDR2: SNHLY and FYNNEI. The CDR3 consists of 17 residues. Trimming cost V 4 bases and J 1 base; bases outside gene matches: 4. The CDR3 DNA reads as TGTGCCAGCAGTGGTGGGACTAGCGGGAGAGGCACAGATACGCAGTATTTT. The encoded protein is CASSGGTSGRGTDTQYF.

This chain uses TRBV7-9 with TRBJ1-3; D unclear. From germline, CDR1 is SEHNR and CDR2 FQNEAQ (reference sequence). The CDR3 has 14 amino acids. V was shortened by 6 bases and J by 6 bases, with 15 bases between the two germline ends. CDR3 sequence reads: CASSRMEGPNTIYF. The CDR3 region has the DNA TGTGCCAGCAGTCGCATGGAGGGCCCAAACACCATATATTTT. The full variable domain, rest sourced from reference TRBV7-9 and TRBJ1-3, is DTGVSQNPRHKITKRGQNVTFRCDPISEHNRLYWYRQTLGQGPEFLTYFQNEAQLEKSRLLSDRFSAERPKGSFSTLEIQRTEQGDSAMYLCASSRMEGPNTIYFGEGSWLTVV.

The CDR3 here is CASRLSGIQETQYF. In DNA, the CDR3 is TGTGCCAGCAGGTTAAGCGGCATCCAAGAGACCCAGTACTTC. The V gene is TRBV11-2, the J gene TRBJ2-5, with D perhaps matching TRBD2 (5 bases). From germline, CDR1 is SGHAT and CDR2 FQNNGV. With 6 bases removed from V and 1 base from J, the gap between germline ends came to 12 bases. The CDR3 consists of 14 residues. Drawing the rest from reference TRBV11-2 and TRBJ2-5, the complete variable domain is EAGVAQSPRYKIIEKRQSVAFWCNPISGHATLYWYQQILGQGPKLLIQFQNNGVVDDSQLPKDRFSAERLKGVDSTLKIQPAKLEDSAVYLCASRLSGIQETQYFGPGTRLLVL.

The chain carries TRBV4-2 and TRBJ2-5, with 9 bases that match TRBD1. CDR3 length: 14 amino acids. The germline gives CDR1 LGHNA, CDR2 YNFKEQ. The ends lost 1 base at V and 4 bases at J; junction bases unmatched: 1. CDR3 sequence: CASSQGQGGETQYF. The CDR3, as DNA: TGTGCCAGCAGCCAAGGACAGGGGGGAGAGACCCAGTACTTC.

CDR3 sequence (DNA): TGTGCCAGCAGCTTCCAGGGGGAGACCTACGAGCAGTACTTC. Translating it yields CASSFQGETYEQYF. The chain links TRBV7-9 to TRBJ2-7; TRBD1 aligns across 7 bases. V trimming: 3 bases; J trimming: 2 bases; junction bases outside the gene matches: 4. The CDR3 spans 14 residues. Per germline, CDR1 SEHNR and CDR2 FQNEAQ (reference sequence).

The rearrangement joins TRBV19 to TRBJ2-1; D gene unclear. V dropped 2 bases and J dropped 3 bases, with 5 bases sitting between them. The CDR3 covers 13 residues. Germline values: CDR1 LNHDA, CDR2 SQIVND (reference sequence). Here the CDR3 reads CASSINSYNEQFF. The DNA of the CDR3 is TGTGCCAGTAGTATAAACAGCTACAATGAGCAGTTCTTC.

This chain uses TRBV2 with TRBJ2-3; D uncertain. This CDR3 comprises 13 residues. Trimming removed 3 bases at V and 3 bases at J, with 7 bases between. The germline gives CDR1 SNHLY, CDR2 FYNNEI. Here the CDR3 DNA reads TGTGCCAGCAGTGATTTGGCTACAGATACGCAGTATTTT. It codes for CASSDLATDTQYF.

This sequence joins TRBV19 and TRBJ2-5; 12 positions match TRBD2. Germline CDR1 and CDR2: LNHDA and SQIVND (reference sequence). There are 15 residues in the CDR3. The J segment lost 5 bases and the V segment lost 3 bases, leaving 4 bases of the junction unmatched. The CDR3 bases are TGTGCCAGTAGTATGACTAGCGGGAGTACCGAGACCCAGTACTTC. This codes for CASSMTSGSTETQYF.

By proportion, this clone is medium-sized (0.01 to 0.1%). V gene TRBV5-6 combines with J gene TRBJ1-4, with D unresolved. Trimming shortened V by 2 bases and J by 14 bases, and 19 bases separated the two germline ends. There are 14 residues in the CDR3. Germline V gene data show CDR1 as SGHDT and CDR2 as YYEEEE. The CDR3 sequence: CASSFGRTSPLLFF. The CDR3 DNA reads as TGTGCCAGCAGCTTTGGGCGGACTTCCCCCCTTCTGTTTTTT.

The chain has TRBV30 and TRBJ1-2; no clear D. CDR1 and CDR2 (germline): GTSNPN, SVGIG (reference sequence). The ends were cut back, 1 base at V and 4 bases at J, with 10 bases in the middle. The CDR3 loop spans 13 amino acids. CDR3 loop: CAWSAEGFYGYTF. The CDR3 DNA is TGTGCCTGGAGTGCCGAGGGTTTCTATGGCTACACCTTC.

This clone has just one count. The genes are TRBV6-6 and TRBJ2-7, with TRBD2 matching 9 bases. The germline CDR1 and CDR2 sequences are MNHNY and SVGAGI (reference sequence). CDR3 length equals 14 residues. With 1 base clipped from V and 2 bases from J, the junction kept 0 bases outside the gene matches. The CDR3 bases are TGTGCCAGCAGTTACTTAGCGGGGGCCTACGAGCAGTACTTC. Translating it yields CASSYLAGAYEQYF.

The gene calls are TRBV11-2 and TRBJ1-2; D possibly corresponds to TRBD1 (5 bases). Looked up from germline, CDR1 is SGHAT and CDR2 is FQNNGV. V was cut by 5 bases and J by 7 bases, with 11 bases left in between. This CDR3 is 12 amino acids long. The CDR3 DNA reads as TGTGCCAGCAGCCCAGCGGGACGTGGCTACACCTTC. Its translation: CASSPAGRGYTF.

The V call is TRBV7-2, the J call TRBJ1-1; possible D gene TRBD1, 6 bases. This CDR3 has 17 residues. V was shortened by 1 base and J by 1 base, with 16 bases between the two germline ends. The germline CDR1 and CDR2 sequences are SGHTA and FQGNSA. In DNA, the CDR3 is TGTGCCAGCAGCTTAGACCTTTATGCAGGGGAGAACACTGAAGCTTTCTTT. Residues: CASSLDLYAGENTEAFF.

The CDR3 DNA is TGTGCCAGCAGTCCATATCCTAACTTTGACAATGAGCAGTTCTTC. Translating it yields CASSPYPNFDNEQFF. The V and J genes are TRBV27 and TRBJ2-1; the D is unclear. The length of the CDR3 is 15 residues. CDR1 and CDR2 from the germline V gene are MNHEY and SMNVEV (reference sequence). The V and J ends lost 5 bases and 5 bases respectively, with 16 bases between them.

The chain recombines TRBV6-6 with TRBJ1-2, with 7 positions matching TRBD1. Germline V gene sequence: CDR1 MNHNY, CDR2 SVGAGI (reference sequence). The V segment lost 6 bases and the J segment 0 bases; nucleotides outside the gene matches: 4. This CDR3 region has 14 residues. CDR3 amino acids: CASRPGTANYGYTF. Written as DNA, the CDR3 is TGTGCCAGCAGACCTGGGACAGCTAACTATGGCTACACCTTC.

The J gene is TRBJ1-4, the V gene TRBV5-1, with 7 positions matching TRBD1. CDR1 and CDR2 from the germline V gene are SGHRS and YFSETQ. CDR3 length: 15 amino acids. Unmatched junction bases numbered 4, after V lost 4 bases and J lost 1 base. The CDR3 DNA is TGCGCCAGCAGCGGGGGACAGAAAACTAATGAAAAACTGTTTTTT. Protein: CASSGGQKTNEKLFF.

This clone was detected only once. V usage is TRBV19 and J usage is TRBJ2-5, with D tentatively TRBD2 (5 bases). The V and J ends lost 9 bases and 4 bases respectively, with 12 bases between them. The CDR3 is 12 residues long. Germline V gene data show CDR1 as LNHDA and CDR2 as SQIVND (reference sequence). The CDR3 reads CASARGRETQYF. The CDR3 coding sequence is TGTGCCAGCGCTAGAGGGAGAGAGACCCAGTACTTC. Variable domain in full (rest from reference TRBV19 and TRBJ2-5): DGGITQSPKYLFRKEGQNVTLSCEQNLNHDAMYWYRQDPGQGLRLIYYSQIVNDFQKGDIAEGYSVSREKKESFPLTVTSAQKNPTAFYLCASARGRETQYFGPGTRLLVL.

CDR3 sequence: CASSVTGGPYEQFF. The CDR3 DNA sequence: TGTGCCAGTAGCGTGACGGGAGGGCCCTATGAGCAGTTCTTC. V and J are TRBV19 and TRBJ2-1; 8 bases align to TRBD2. V lost 6 bases, J lost 8 bases, and 9 bases stayed unmatched. From germline, CDR1 is LNHDA and CDR2 SQIVND (reference sequence). CDR3 size: 14 residues.

In nucleotides, the CDR3 is TGTGCCAGCACGGGACTAGCGGCGTACGAGCAGTACTTC. Translated, it gives CASTGLAAYEQYF. The chain combines TRBV2 with TRBJ2-7; 11 bases are a match to TRBD2. The germline V gene has CDR1 SNHLY and CDR2 FYNNEI. This CDR3 spans 13 amino acids. V lost 7 bases, J lost 4 bases, and 3 bases stayed unmatched. The variable domain in full, completed from reference TRBV2 and TRBJ2-7, reads EPEVTQTPSHQVTQMGQEVILRCVPISNHLYFYWYRQILGQKVEFLVSFYNNEISEKSEIFDDQFSVERPDGSNFTLKIRSTKLEDSAMYFCASTGLAAYEQYFGPGTRLTVT.

The V and J genes are TRBV5-1 and TRBJ2-6; D remains unclear. The V end was cut by 1 base, the J end by 2 bases, with 4 bases between. The germline V gene encodes CDR1 SGHRS and CDR2 YFSETQ. This CDR3 spans 14 amino acids. Here the CDR3 reads CASSLTAGANVLTF. The CDR3 nucleotides read TGCGCCAGCAGCTTGACAGCTGGGGCCAACGTCCTGACTTTC.

This chain uses TRBV4-3 with TRBJ2-3; TRBD2 agrees at 7 bases. Germline CDR1 LGHNA, CDR2 YSLEER. V shed 0 bases and J 5 bases; nucleotides not matched to a gene: 17. The CDR3 is 19 amino acids. In nucleotides, the CDR3 is TGCGCCAGCAGCCAAGAATCCCCCGGGGCGGGAGTAGGGGTAGATACGCAGTATTTT. It is translated as CASSQESPGAGVGVDTQYF.

This clone was seen more than once but under ten times. This sequence joins TRBV30 and TRBJ1-3; D is unresolved. Germline V lookup: CDR1 GTSNPN, CDR2 SVGIG (reference sequence). The V gene lost 2 bases and the J gene lost 7 bases, with 6 bases spanning the gap. The CDR3 length is 11 residues. In nucleotides, the CDR3 is TGTGCCTGGAGTCTAGGTAACACCATATATTTT. Its translation is CAWSLGNTIYF.